This T cell receptor beta chain was captured by sequencing in a study of cytomegalovirus exposure and HLA in healthy donors. Study overall: Among about 179 million T cells, an earlier analysis found approximately 110 million unique TCR beta sequences.

60 Vbeta and 13 Jbeta primers were used in PCR. Using immunoSEQ multiplex PCR, the repertoire was profiled, and TCRdb retains in-frame clones only, with some absent. The profile covers 95,000 to 150,000 clones, with approximately 72% appearing a single time and approximately 28% taken by the ten largest. V shed 3 bases and J shed 2 bases, with 8 bases lying between them. Germline V gene data show CDR1 as MDHEN and CDR2 as SYDVKM. This CDR3 contains 14 residues. In regard to this clone: Other DNA sequences from this sample encode an identical CDR3 as well.

The sequenced material came from PBMCs. This sequence joins TRBV28 and TRBJ1-3, with D perhaps TRBD1 (6 bases). This sequence originates from a man aged 60-69 years in good health and CMV-seropositive. CDR3 sequence: CASSFRGPGNTIYF. In DNA, the CDR3 is TGTGCCAGCAGTTTCAGGGGCCCTGGAAACACCATATATTTT.